The sequence of this T cell receptor beta chain was determined in a study of T cell repertoires in cytomegalovirus infection. This clonotype turned up a few times. Antigen: not known. Trimming at V came to 1 base and at J to 5 bases, leaving 6 bases not matched to a gene. The CDR3 totals 15 residues. CDR1 SGHVS and CDR2 FNYEAQ come from the germline V gene. TCRdb re-called the reads through MiXCR, storing one row per CDR3 protein. The sample contains about 130,000 distinct CDR3 sequences, approximately 24% of which appear only once. This receptor was taken from a human donor in good health (CMV status not recorded). Some clones in this sample may be carry-over from other donors' samples. The rearrangement uses TRBV7-6 and TRBJ1-1, with 8 positions matching TRBD1. The specimen was PBMCs, sequenced either directly or after in vitro stimulation (not recorded which). The CDR3 protein is CASSLEGTGATEAFF. CDR3 bases: TGTGCCAGCAGCTTAGAGGGGACAGGCGCTACTGAAGCTTTCTTT.